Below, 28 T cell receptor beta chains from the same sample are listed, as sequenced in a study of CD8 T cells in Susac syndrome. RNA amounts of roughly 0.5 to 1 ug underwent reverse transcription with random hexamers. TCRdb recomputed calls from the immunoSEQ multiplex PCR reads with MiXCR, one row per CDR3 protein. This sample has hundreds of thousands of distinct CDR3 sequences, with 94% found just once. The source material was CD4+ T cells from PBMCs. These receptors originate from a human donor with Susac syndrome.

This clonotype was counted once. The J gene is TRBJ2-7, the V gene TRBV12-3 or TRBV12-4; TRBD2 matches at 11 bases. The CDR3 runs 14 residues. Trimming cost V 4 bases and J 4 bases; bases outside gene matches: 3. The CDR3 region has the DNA TGTGCCAGCAGTTCTAGCGGGGGGCGGTACGAGCAGTACTTC. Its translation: CASSSSGGRYEQYF.

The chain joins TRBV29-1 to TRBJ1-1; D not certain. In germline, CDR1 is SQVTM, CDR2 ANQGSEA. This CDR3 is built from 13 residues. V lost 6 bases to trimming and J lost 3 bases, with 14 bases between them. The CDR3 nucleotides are TGCAGCGTAGCGAAGCTTGAAGACACTGAAGCTTTCTTT. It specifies CSVAKLEDTEAFF.

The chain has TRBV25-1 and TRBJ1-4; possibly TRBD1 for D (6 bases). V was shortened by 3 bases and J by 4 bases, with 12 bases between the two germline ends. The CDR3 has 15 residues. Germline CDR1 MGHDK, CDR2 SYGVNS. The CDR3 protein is CASSDWAGDNEKLFF. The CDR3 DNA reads TGTGCCAGCAGTGATTGGGCAGGGGATAATGAAAAACTGTTTTTT.

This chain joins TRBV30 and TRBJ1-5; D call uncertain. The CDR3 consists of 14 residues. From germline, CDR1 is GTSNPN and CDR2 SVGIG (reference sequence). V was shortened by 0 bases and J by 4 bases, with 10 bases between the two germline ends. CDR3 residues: CAWSVQQVNQPQHF. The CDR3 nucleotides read TGTGCCTGGAGTGTACAGCAGGTTAATCAGCCCCAGCATTTT.

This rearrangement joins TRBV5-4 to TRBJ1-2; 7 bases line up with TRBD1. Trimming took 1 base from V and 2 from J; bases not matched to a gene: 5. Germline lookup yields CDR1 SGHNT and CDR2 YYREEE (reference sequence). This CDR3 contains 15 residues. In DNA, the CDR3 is TGTGCCAGCAGCTTGATCGCGGGACAGAACTATGGCTACACCTTC. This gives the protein CASSLIAGQNYGYTF.

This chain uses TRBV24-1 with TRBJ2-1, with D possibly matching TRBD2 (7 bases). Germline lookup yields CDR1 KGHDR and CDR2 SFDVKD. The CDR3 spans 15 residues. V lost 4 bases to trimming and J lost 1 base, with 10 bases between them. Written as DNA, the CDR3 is TGTGCCACCAGTGACCGGGGGGCGTCCTACAATGAGCAGTTCTTC. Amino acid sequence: CATSDRGASYNEQFF.

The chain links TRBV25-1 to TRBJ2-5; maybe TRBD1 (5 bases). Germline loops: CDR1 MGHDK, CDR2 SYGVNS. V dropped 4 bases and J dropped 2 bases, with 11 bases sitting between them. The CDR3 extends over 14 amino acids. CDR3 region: CASSGGLLQETQYF. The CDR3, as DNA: TGTGCCAGCAGTGGGGGCTTGTTACAAGAGACCCAGTACTTC. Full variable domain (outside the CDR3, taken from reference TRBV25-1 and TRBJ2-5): EADIYQTPRYLVIGTGKKITLECSQTMGHDKMYWYQQDPGMELHLIHYSYGVNSTEKGDLSSESTVSRIRTEHFPLTLESARPSHTSQYLCASSGGLLQETQYFGPGTRLLVL.

DNA for the CDR3: TGTGCCAGCAGCATCTCCGGGACGGGCCGCGATGAGCAGTTCTTC. It is translated as CASSISGTGRDEQFF. The chain combines TRBV7-2 with TRBJ2-1; D possibly uses TRBD1 or TRBD2 (5 bases each). Germline-derived CDR1 and CDR2 are SGHTA and FQGNSA. There are 15 residues in the CDR3. The V end lost 5 bases, the J end lost 8 bases, and 19 bases lay between the germline ends. Full variable domain (rest looked up from reference TRBV7-2 and TRBJ2-1): GAGVSQSPSNKVTEKGKDVELRCDPISGHTALYWYRQSLGQGLEFLIYFQGNSAPDKSGLPSDRFSAERTGGSVSTLTIQRTQQEDSAVYLCASSISGTGRDEQFFGPGTRLTVL.

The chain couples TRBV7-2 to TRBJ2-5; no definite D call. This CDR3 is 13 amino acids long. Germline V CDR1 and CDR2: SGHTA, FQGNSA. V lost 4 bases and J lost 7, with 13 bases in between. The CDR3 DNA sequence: TGTGCCAGCAGCTCTCCCTTAATCCGGACCCAGTACTTC. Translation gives CASSSPLIRTQYF.

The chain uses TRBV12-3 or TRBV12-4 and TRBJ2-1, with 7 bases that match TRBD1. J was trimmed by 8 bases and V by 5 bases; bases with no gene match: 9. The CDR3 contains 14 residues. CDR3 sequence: CASSGRQGADEQFF. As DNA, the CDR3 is TGTGCCAGCAGTGGCAGACAGGGTGCCGATGAGCAGTTCTTC.

CDR3 protein: CASSSYSGNEQFF. The CDR3 coding sequence is TGCGCCAGCAGCTCCTATAGTGGGAATGAGCAGTTCTTC. The chain combines TRBV5-1 with TRBJ2-1; D not certain. The germline V and J ends were trimmed by 3 bases and 7 bases, with 11 bases remaining between them. The CDR3 is 13 amino acids. CDR1 is SGHRS and CDR2 is YFSETQ in the germline V gene.

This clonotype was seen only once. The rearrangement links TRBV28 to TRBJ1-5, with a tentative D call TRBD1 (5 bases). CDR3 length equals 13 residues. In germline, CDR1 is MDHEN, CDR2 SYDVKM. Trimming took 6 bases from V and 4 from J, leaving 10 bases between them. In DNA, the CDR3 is TGTGCCAGCAGCCACCCAGGGAATCAGCCCCAGCATTTT. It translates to CASSHPGNQPQHF.

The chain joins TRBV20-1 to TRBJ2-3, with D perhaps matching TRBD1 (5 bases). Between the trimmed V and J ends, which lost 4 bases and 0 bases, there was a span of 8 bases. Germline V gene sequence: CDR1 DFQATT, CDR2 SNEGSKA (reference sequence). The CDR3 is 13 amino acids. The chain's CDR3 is CSATTASTDTQYF. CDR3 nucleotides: TGCAGTGCTACGACAGCTAGCACAGATACGCAGTATTTT.

The CDR3 sequence is CASSLGLSNYGYTF. The CDR3 DNA follows: TGCGCCAGCAGCCTGGGACTTTCTAACTATGGCTACACCTTC. V usage is TRBV4-3 and J usage is TRBJ1-2, with D possibly matching TRBD1 (5 bases). The V gene lost 4 bases and the J gene lost 0 bases, with 9 bases spanning the gap. This CDR3 has 14 residues. In germline, CDR1 is LGHNA, CDR2 YSLEER.

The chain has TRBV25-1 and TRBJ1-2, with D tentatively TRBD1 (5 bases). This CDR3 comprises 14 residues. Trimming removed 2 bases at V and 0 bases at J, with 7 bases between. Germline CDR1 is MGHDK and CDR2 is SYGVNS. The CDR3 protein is CASSELRANYGYTF. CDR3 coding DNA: TGTGCCAGCAGTGAACTCAGGGCTAACTATGGCTACACCTTC.

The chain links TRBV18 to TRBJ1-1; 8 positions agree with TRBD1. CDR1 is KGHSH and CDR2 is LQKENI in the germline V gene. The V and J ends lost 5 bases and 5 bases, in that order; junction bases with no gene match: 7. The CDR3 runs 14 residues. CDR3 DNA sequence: TGTGCCAGCTCAGTGGACAGGGTCAGGACTGAAGCTTTCTTT. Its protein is CASSVDRVRTEAFF.

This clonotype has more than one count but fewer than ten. The CDR3 region has the DNA TGTGCCAGCAGCCAGGGGGGCTCCTACAATGAGCAGTTCTTC. It specifies CASSQGGSYNEQFF. This sequence joins TRBV11-1 and TRBJ2-1, with a tentative D call TRBD1 (7 bases). Per the germline V gene, CDR1 is SGHAT and CDR2 is FQDESV (reference sequence). Deletions cut 5 bases from V and 0 bases from J, with 8 bases between. The length of the CDR3 is 14 residues. The full variable domain, completed using reference TRBV11-1 and TRBJ2-1, is EAEVAQSPRYKITEKSQAVAFWCDPISGHATLYWYRQILGQGPELLVQFQDESVVDDSQLPKDRFSAERLKGVDSTLKIQPAELGDSAMYLCASSQGGSYNEQFFGPGTRLTVL.

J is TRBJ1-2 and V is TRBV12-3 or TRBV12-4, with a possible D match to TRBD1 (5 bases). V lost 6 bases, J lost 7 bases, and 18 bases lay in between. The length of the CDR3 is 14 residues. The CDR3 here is CASRELQGTSGYTF. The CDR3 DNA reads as TGTGCCAGCAGAGAGCTTCAGGGTACAAGTGGCTACACCTTC.

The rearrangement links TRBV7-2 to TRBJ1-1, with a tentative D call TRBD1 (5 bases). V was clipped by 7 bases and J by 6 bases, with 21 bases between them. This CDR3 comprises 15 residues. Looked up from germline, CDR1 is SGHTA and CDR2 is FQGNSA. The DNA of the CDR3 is TGTGCCAGCACCAGGGAGGTTCAAATCTACGCTGAAGCTTTCTTT. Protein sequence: CASTREVQIYAEAFF.

CDR3 in DNA: TGTGCCAGCAGCTTTCGGGACAGTCGGTTTGGCTATGGCTACACCTTC. This encodes CASSFRDSRFGYGYTF. The gene calls are TRBV7-2 and TRBJ1-2, with TRBD1 matching over 7 bases. With V trimmed by 3 bases and J by 4 bases, 11 bases remained unmatched. The germline V gene has CDR1 SGHTA and CDR2 FQGNSA. This CDR3 region has 16 residues.

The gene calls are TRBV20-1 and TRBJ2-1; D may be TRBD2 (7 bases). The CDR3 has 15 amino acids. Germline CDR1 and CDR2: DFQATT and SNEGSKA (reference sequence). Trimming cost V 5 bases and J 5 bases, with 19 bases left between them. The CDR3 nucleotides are TGCAGTGCTTCGACCCGGGGGGCATCCCACAATGAGCAGTTCTTC. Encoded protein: CSASTRGASHNEQFF.

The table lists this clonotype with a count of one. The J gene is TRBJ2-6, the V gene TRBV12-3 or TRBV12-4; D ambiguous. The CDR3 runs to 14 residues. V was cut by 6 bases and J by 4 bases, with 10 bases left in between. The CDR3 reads CASSPASGANVLTF. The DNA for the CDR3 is TGTGCCAGCAGCCCCGCGTCGGGGGCCAACGTCCTGACTTTC.

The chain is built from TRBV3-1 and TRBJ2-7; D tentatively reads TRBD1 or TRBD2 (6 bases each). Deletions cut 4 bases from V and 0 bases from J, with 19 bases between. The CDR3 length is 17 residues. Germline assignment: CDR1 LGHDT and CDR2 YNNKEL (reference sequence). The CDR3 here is CASSPPEGEIASYEQYF. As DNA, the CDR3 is TGTGCCAGCAGCCCCCCGGAGGGGGAGATAGCCTCCTACGAGCAGTACTTC.

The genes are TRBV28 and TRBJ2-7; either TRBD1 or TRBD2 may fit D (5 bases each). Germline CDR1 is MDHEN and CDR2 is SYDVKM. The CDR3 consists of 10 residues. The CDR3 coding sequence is TGTATTAGTATGGGGGACGAGCAGTACTTC. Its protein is CISMGDEQYF.

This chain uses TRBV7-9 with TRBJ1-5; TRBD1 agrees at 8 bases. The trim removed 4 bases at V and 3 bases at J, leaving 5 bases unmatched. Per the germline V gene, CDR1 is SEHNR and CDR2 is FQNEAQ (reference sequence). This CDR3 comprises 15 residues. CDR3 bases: TGTGCCAGCAGCTCTGCAGGGGGCCCCAATCAGCCCCAGCATTTT. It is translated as CASSSAGGPNQPQHF.

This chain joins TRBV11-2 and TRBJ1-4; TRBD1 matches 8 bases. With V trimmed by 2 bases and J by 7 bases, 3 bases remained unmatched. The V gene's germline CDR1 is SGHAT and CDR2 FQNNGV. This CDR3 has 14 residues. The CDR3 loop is CASSLNRGTEKLFF. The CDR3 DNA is TGTGCCAGCAGCTTAAACAGGGGGACTGAAAAACTGTTTTTT. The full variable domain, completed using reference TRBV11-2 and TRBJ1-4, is EAGVAQSPRYKIIEKRQSVAFWCNPISGHATLYWYQQILGQGPKLLIQFQNNGVVDDSQLPKDRFSAERLKGVDSTLKIQPAKLEDSAVYLCASSLNRGTEKLFFGSGTQLSVL.

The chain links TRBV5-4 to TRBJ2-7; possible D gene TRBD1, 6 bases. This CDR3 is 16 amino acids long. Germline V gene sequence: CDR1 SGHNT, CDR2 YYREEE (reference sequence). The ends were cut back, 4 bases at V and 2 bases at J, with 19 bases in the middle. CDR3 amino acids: CASSGAGVAAPYEQYF. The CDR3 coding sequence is TGTGCCAGCAGCGGTGCAGGGGTGGCAGCGCCCTACGAGCAGTACTTC.

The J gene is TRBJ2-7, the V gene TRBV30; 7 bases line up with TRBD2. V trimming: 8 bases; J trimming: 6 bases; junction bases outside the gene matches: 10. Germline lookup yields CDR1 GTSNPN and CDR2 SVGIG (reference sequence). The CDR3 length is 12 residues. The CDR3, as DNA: TGTGCCGCCTACCCCGGGGGGTCCGAGCAGTACTTC. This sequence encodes CAAYPGGSEQYF.